The text below deals with one TCR beta chain. Its binding antigen is unknown. The record has no base qualities; no much larger clone is one base away. The library was prepared using the immunoSEQ multiplex PCR assay. TCRdb carries this immuneACCESS record with in-frame sequences only. Its versions omit some clonotypes, under half of them owing to an unresolved V gene in the studies checked, with the rest unexplained. Recorded for this sample are about 170,000 clones; 70% to 90% of them occurred a single time. 4.5% to 6% of the sample goes to the ten largest clones. The sample is drawn from a study of control samples from healthy donors and cancer patients (dated by TCRdb to about 2020). V is cut by 5 bases and J by 5 bases, and the space between the germline ends is 16 bases. The CDR3 holds 14 amino acids from the cysteine to the phenylalanine. Kept here is only the CDR3 DNA, which spans 42 bases and is read in frame from base 1. The germline V gene (reference sequence) provides CDR1 SEHNR and CDR2 FQNEAQ.

Sequencing input: blood. The chain uses TRBV7-9 and TRBJ2-7; the D gene is unclear. The TCR was taken from a woman aged 30 to 39 in good health. This receptor has the CDR3 CASSPAPIGNEQYF. The nucleotide sequence reads TGTGCCAGCAGCCCGGCTCCCATCGGAAACGAGCAGTACTTC.